This paragraph reports one T cell receptor (beta chain). Which antigen it targets is not known. Base qualities are not recorded, but no much larger clone differs from it by a single base. From a lookup of the germline V gene (reference sequence), CDR1 and CDR2 are LNHDA and SQIVND. Trimmed from V: 6 bases; trimmed from J: 4 bases; junction bases lacking a gene match: 12. The CDR3 runs 16 amino acids, cysteine and phenylalanine included. The read is trimmed to its CDR3 DNA, 48 bases read in frame from base 1. The data stem from a study of T cell changes during pregnancy in multiple sclerosis (dated by TCRdb to between 2018 and 2021). General notes on the study: The study looked at changes in the T cell repertoire across pregnancy in women with multiple sclerosis.

Library method: the immunoSEQ multiplex PCR assay. This is the immuneACCESS table as TCRdb keeps it, with only in-frame sequences that have V and J called. A part of the clones is gone; compared with another copy, unresolved V genes explain less than half, and the rest is unexplained. The sample table shows around 30,000 clones, and 85% to 90% are seen once. Of the sample, about 0.5% falls within the top ten clones. The sequence joins TRBV19 to TRBJ2-1; 7 middle bases align to TRBD2. The clonotype comes from a female donor in good health, enrolled as a control in a pregnancy study. The sample was CD4+ T cells from peripheral blood mononuclear cells, taken in the third trimester of pregnancy. At the DNA level, the sequence is TGTGCCAGTAGGCCCGGGGGAGCGGGGCCTTACAATGAGCAGTTCTTC. It is translated as CASRPGGAGPYNEQFF. Outside the CDR3, residues come from the reference TRBV19 and TRBJ2-1 proteins, so the full variable domain is: DGGITQSPKYLFRKEGQNVTLSCEQNLNHDAMYWYRQDPGQGLRLIYYSQIVNDFQKGDIAEGYSVSREKKESFPLTVTSAQKNPTAFYLCASRPGGAGPYNEQFFGPGTRLTVL.